This T cell receptor beta chain derives from a study of blood T cells in healthy people across ages. The germline V gene has CDR1 ENHRY and CDR2 SYGVKD. Trimming removed 3 bases at V and 8 bases at J, with 10 bases between. The length of the CDR3 is 12 residues. Sample-barcoded 5' priming and a J-beta primer mix drove a second PCR of roughly 7 to 11 cycles. Every single cDNA molecule received a tag from a template-switch adaptor with 12 random nucleotides. TCRdb fed the 5' RACE reads into MiXCR, producing one record per CDR3 protein. The sample records some 790,000 distinct CDR3 sequences, around 28% being singletons. Study results and limitations: In long-lived donors, naive CD4+ cell counts and diversity exceeded those of aged donors. The study lacked donor CMV status, which possibly confounded expanded clonotype changes. Among T cells, TCR beta diversity per million cells dropped roughly linearly as age rose.

This clonotype was detected a few times. Its antigen is still unknown. The J gene is TRBJ1-2, the V gene TRBV10-3, with D uncertain. This clonotype originated in an elderly woman in good health. The specimen sequenced was blood. The CDR3: CAISEPTGGYTF. For the CDR3, the DNA is TGTGCCATCAGTGAACCTACGGGAGGCTACACCTTC.